This T cell receptor beta chain was sequenced in a study of tumor-infiltrating lymphocytes in primary liver carcinoma. Overall study findings and caveats: Blood fell significantly below tumors in its top-250-clone fraction (p = 0.039).

Synthesis of TCR beta cDNA was carried out from approximately 500 ng total RNA with a constant-region primer. Generation of the TCR beta libraries relied on three nested multiplex PCR rounds using slightly modified ARM-PCR. TRBV1-TRBV30 forward primers paired with a C-beta reverse primer were used in the first two PCR rounds, which ran roughly 9 cycles each. Each CDR3 protein gets one entry after TCRdb re-called the multiplex PCR reads with MiXCR. The sample lists approximately 47,000 distinct CDR3 sequences; 60% to 75% were seen once. In the case of this clonotype: Its specificity is not known.

V lost 9 bases, J lost 6 bases, and 15 bases stayed unmatched. This CDR3 region has 16 residues. The germline V gene has CDR1 SGHAT and CDR2 FQNNGV. The approximately 17-32 mg bulk tissue piece was not sorted before simultaneous RNA and DNA extraction. The receptor's source is a man aged 35 to 55 with primary liver carcinoma and hepatitis B virus infection. The rearrangement uses TRBV11-2 and TRBJ2-3, with 10 bases lining up with TRBD2. The material sequenced was liver tumor tissue from sampling region 3. Subset of the sample: tumor region T3, left-lateral pole. The CDR3 DNA reads as TGTGCCAGATGCTTAGAGGGACTAGCGTGGACTGATACGCAGTATTTT. As protein: CARCLEGLAWTDTQYF.